Listed below are T cell receptor beta chains from one sample, sequenced in a study of cytomegalovirus exposure and HLA in healthy donors. The method was immunoSEQ multiplex PCR; TCRdb's version includes in-frame clones alone and lacks a portion of them. The sample consists of around 300,000 clones, roughly 70% of them appearing once. Sequenced input: PBMCs. These receptors were collected from a female donor in good health and CMV-seronegative. Both conserved end residues are part of each CDR3. Each record gives: J gene, V gene, CDR3 protein.

>TRBJ2-1|TRBV10-1
CASSSSGSSYNEQFF
>TRBJ1-1|TRBV11-3
CASSLGDRGRFTEAFF
>TRBJ2-7|TRBV4-1
CASSQTTGQGYEQYF
>TRBJ2-1|TRBV18
CASSLASGGYEQFF
>TRBJ2-7|TRBV7-2
CASSPERRNSYEQYF
>TRBJ1-2|TRBV18
CASSPLGSYGYTF
>TRBJ1-1|TRBV27
CASSLRSGNTEAFF
>TRBJ1-3|TRBV7-9
CASSLGYSGNTIYF
>TRBJ2-1|TRBV28
CASAVVSSYNEQFF
>TRBJ1-2|TRBV11-2
CASSFRGDSYGYTF
>TRBJ1-2|TRBV6-5
CASRRGGNYGYTF
>TRBJ2-3|TRBV6-6
CASNHEGRSTDTQYF
>TRBJ2-5|TRBV18
CASSPRDRTQETQYF
>TRBJ1-5|TRBV28
CASSYPDRDNSFYQPQHF
>TRBJ2-7|TRBV7-9
CASSLGTGGEQYF
>TRBJ2-1|TRBV4-1
CASSPHSTSGIYNEQFF
>TRBJ2-7|TRBV6-5
CASSPSTSSSYEQYF
>TRBJ2-7|TRBV11-3
CASSPSLYEQYF
>TRBJ1-5|TRBV5-6
CAGSIGVFGNQPQHF
>TRBJ2-7|TRBV6-5
CDSSYSPGRPYEQYF
>TRBJ1-2|TRBV27
CAILDRGRGGYTF
>TRBJ2-2|TRBV5-4
CASSYPGQGPTGELFF